This entry features one T cell receptor (beta chain) sequence. The entry originates in a study of OX40 agonist ivuxolimab in advanced cancers. Study-wide background: Partial responses were recorded for three patients, including one with hepatocellular carcinoma and two with cutaneous melanoma.

Sequencing used immunoSEQ multiplex PCR; TCRdb keeps in-frame clones, though not all of them. The table records some 64,000 clones, roughly 90% of them present only once. This sample comprised CD4+ or CD8+ T cells sorted from blood, obtained in a trial of the OX40 agonist ivuxolimab. This TCR derives from an adult with an advanced solid tumor such as melanoma, head and neck, liver or kidney cancer.

The CDR3 DNA reads TGTGCCAGTGTGGGCTTGTACAATGAGCAGTTCTTC. Its protein is CASVGLYNEQFF. J is TRBJ2-1 and V is TRBV7-9; D gene uncertain. The V gene lost 9 bases and the J gene lost 4 bases, with 10 bases spanning the gap. Germline CDR1 SEHNR, CDR2 FQNEAQ (reference sequence). CDR3 length: 12 residues.